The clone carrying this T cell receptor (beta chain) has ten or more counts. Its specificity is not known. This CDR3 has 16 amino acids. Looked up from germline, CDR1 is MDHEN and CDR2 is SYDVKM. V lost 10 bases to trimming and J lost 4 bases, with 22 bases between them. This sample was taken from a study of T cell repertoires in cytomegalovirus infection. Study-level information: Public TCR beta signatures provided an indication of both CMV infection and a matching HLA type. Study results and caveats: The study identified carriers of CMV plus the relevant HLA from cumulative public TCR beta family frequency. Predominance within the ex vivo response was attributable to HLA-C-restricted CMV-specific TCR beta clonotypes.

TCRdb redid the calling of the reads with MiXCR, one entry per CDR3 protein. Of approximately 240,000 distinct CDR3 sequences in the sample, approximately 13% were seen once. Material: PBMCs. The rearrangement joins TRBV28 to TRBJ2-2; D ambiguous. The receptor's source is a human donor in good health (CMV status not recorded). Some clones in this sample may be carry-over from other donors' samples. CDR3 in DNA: TGTGCCACCTCTATAGCCCTCGGCGTGAGCACCGGGGAGCTGTTTTTT. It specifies CATSIALGVSTGELFF.